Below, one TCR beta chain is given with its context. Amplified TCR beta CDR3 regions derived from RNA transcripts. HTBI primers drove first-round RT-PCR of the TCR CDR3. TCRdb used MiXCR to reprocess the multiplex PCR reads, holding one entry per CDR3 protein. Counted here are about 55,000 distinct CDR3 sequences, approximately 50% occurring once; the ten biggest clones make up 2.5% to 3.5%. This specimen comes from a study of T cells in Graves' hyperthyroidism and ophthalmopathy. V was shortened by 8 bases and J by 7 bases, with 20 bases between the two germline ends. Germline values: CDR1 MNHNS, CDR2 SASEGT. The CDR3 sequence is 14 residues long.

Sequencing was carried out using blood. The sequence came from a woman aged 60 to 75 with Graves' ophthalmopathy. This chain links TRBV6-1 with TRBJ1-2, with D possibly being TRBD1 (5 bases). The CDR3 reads CASGESGRVGGYTF. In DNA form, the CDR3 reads TGTGCCAGCGGAGAGTCCGGCAGGGTCGGTGGCTACACCTTC.